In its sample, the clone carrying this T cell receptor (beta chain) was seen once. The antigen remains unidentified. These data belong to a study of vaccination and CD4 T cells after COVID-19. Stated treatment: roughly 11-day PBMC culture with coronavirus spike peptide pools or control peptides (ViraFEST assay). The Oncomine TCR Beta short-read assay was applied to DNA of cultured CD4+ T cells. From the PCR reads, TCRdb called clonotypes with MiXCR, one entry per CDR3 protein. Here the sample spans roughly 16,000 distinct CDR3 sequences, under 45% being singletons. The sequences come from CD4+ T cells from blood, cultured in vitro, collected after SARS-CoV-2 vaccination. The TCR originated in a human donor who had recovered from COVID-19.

CDR3 residues: CSARGAPGRNTINYGYTF. The CDR3 DNA follows: TGCAGTGCTAGGGGGGCCCCGGGACGTAACACGATTAACTATGGCTACACCTTC. This chain uses TRBV20-1 with TRBJ1-2, with D possibly matching TRBD1 (6 bases). This CDR3 spans 18 amino acids. Germline V lookup: CDR1 DFQATT, CDR2 SNEGSKA (reference sequence). V lost 3 bases to trimming and J lost 1 base, with 24 bases between them.